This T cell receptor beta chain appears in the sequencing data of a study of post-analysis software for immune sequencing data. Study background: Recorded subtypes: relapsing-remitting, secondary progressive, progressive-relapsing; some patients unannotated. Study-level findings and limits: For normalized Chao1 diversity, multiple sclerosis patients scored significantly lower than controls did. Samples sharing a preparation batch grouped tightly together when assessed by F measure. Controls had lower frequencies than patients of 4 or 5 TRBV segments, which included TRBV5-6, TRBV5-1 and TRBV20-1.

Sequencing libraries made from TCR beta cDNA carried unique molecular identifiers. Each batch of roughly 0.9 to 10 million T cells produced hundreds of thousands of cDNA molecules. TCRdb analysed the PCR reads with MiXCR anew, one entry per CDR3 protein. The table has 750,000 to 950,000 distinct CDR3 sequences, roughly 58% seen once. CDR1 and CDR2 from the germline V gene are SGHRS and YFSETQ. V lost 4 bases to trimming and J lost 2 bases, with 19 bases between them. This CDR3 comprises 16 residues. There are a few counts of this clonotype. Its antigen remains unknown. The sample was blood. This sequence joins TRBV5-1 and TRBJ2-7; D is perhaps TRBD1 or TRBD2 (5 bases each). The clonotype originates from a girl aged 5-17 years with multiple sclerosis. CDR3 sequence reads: CASSLGYGAGTYEQYF. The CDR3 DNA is TGCGCCAGCAGCCTGGGCTACGGGGCCGGGACCTACGAGCAGTACTTC.